What follows describes a single T cell receptor (beta chain). Its specificity is not known. This entry is derived from a study of cytomegalovirus exposure and HLA in healthy donors. Clones were sequenced by immunoSEQ multiplex PCR, and TCRdb holds only the in-frame ones, with some missing. This sample has some 240,000 clones, with around 78% found just once. Study conclusions and caveats: Cytomegalovirus status was reportedly diagnosed by the classifier with high specificity and sensitivity. In vitro, three CMV-associated chains proved specific for CMV antigens.

Sequencing was done on a sample of PBMCs. This TCR was recovered from a woman between 18 and 30 years old in good health and CMV-seronegative.

CDR3 DNA sequence: TGTGCCAGCAAGCGGAGCGGAGAGACCCAGTACTTC. Residues: CASKRSGETQYF. This sequence joins TRBV2 and TRBJ2-5; possibly TRBD2 for D (5 bases). There are 12 residues in the CDR3. CDR1 SNHLY and CDR2 FYNNEI come from the germline V gene. V dropped 7 bases and J dropped 4 bases, with 10 bases sitting between them.